These 24 T cell receptor beta chains were all obtained from the same sample, sequenced in a study of regulatory T cells in long-lasting Graves disease. The time point: newly diagnosed GD, antithyroid drugs for less than 3 months. The TCR library was made from RNA that had been extracted from PBMCs in TRIzol. Arm-PCR of CDR3 regions and iRepertoire HTBI primers were used to build TCR beta libraries. TCRdb reprocessed the multiplex PCR reads via MiXCR and lists one record per CDR3 protein. The table has 440,000 or so distinct CDR3 sequences, more than 12% seen once. These data also featured in a second study, about T cells in Graves' hyperthyroidism and ophthalmopathy.

The sequences come from peripheral blood mononuclear cells (PBMCs), collected at new diagnosis, from a patient treated with antithyroid drugs. The receptor set was obtained from a woman aged 25-40 years with Graves disease.

The V call is TRBV10-2, the J call TRBJ2-2, with D uncertain. The CDR3 loop spans 14 amino acids. The germline gives CDR1 WSHSY, CDR2 SAAADI. The V end was cut by 10 bases, the J end by 6 bases, with 18 bases between. The chain's CDR3 is CATQGPVSSGELFF. The CDR3 region has the DNA TGCGCCACCCAAGGGCCAGTTTCGTCCGGGGAGCTGTTTTTT.

This clonotype was counted only a few times. The V call is TRBV20-1, the J call TRBJ1-2; 7 nucleotides line up with TRBD1. With V trimmed by 8 bases and J by 8 bases, 8 bases remained unmatched. Germline CDR1 reads DFQATT; CDR2 reads SNEGSKA (reference sequence). The CDR3 sequence is 11 residues long. The CDR3 DNA reads as TGCAGTACCCAGACAGGGAACGGCTACACCTTC. Its protein product is CSTQTGNGYTF.

V usage is TRBV4-1 and J usage is TRBJ2-6; D unresolved. The CDR3 consists of 16 residues. Trimming pared 1 base from V and 4 bases from J, leaving 11 bases between. CDR1 and CDR2 from the germline V gene are MGHRA and YSYEKL. DNA of the CDR3: TGCGCCAGCAGCCAAGTCGGGCTGGGGGGGGCCAACGTCCTGACTTTC. This gives the protein CASSQVGLGGANVLTF.

The chain uses TRBV18 and TRBJ2-5; 7 bases align to TRBD2. The CDR3 has 16 residues. The V and J ends lost 6 bases and 3 bases, in that order; junction bases with no gene match: 13. Germline V gene lookup returns CDR1 KGHSH and CDR2 LQKENI. CDR3 sequence reads: CASSRTPPGGKETQYF. The CDR3 region has the DNA TGTGCCAGCTCCCGCACCCCACCGGGGGGAAAAGAGACCCAGTACTTC.

The rearrangement links TRBV5-4 to TRBJ2-3, with 8 bases lining up with TRBD2. CDR1 is SGHNT and CDR2 is YYREEE in the germline V gene (reference sequence). This CDR3 spans 17 amino acids. Trimming at V came to 2 bases and at J to 5 bases, leaving 13 bases not matched to a gene. CDR3 protein: CASSFASGSSQGDTQYF. CDR3 sequence (DNA): TGTGCCAGCAGCTTCGCCAGCGGGAGCTCCCAGGGAGATACGCAGTATTTT.

This clonotype has a count of ten or more. CDR3 nucleotides: TGTGCCAGCAGCTTGGGACAATACGAGCAGTACTTC. It yields the protein CASSLGQYEQYF. This sequence joins TRBV7-9 and TRBJ2-7, with D perhaps matching TRBD1 (6 bases). The CDR3 runs to 12 residues. From germline, CDR1 is SEHNR and CDR2 FQNEAQ (reference sequence). The ends were cut back, 3 bases at V and 4 bases at J, with 7 bases in the middle.

Ten or more counts support this clonotype. The gene calls are TRBV20-1 and TRBJ2-5; D is undetermined. From germline, CDR1 is DFQATT and CDR2 SNEGSKA (reference sequence). There are 12 residues in the CDR3. Trimming took off 2 bases at V and 2 bases at J, with 6 bases between the two ends. The CDR3, as DNA: TGCAGTGCTAGAATGGGACAAGAGACCCAGTACTTC. Its protein is CSARMGQETQYF.

This clonotype has a count of ten or more. J is TRBJ2-2 and V is TRBV12-3 or TRBV12-4, with TRBD2 identical over 13 bases. The CDR3 has 15 residues. Trimming took 6 bases from V and 5 from J; bases not matched to a gene: 3. CDR3 loop: CASSLLAGGTGELFF. Here the CDR3 DNA reads TGTGCCAGCAGCTTACTAGCGGGAGGGACCGGGGAGCTGTTTTTT.

This clonotype was observed many times. The rearrangement joins TRBV29-1 to TRBJ1-1; D remains ambiguous. CDR1 is SQVTM and CDR2 is ANQGSEA in the germline V gene. Trimming pared 6 bases from V and 7 bases from J, leaving 12 bases between. The CDR3 is made up of 11 amino acids. The CDR3 DNA sequence: TGCAGCGTAGAACACGGTATTGAAGCTTTCTTT. Protein product: CSVEHGIEAFF.

In this sample, this clonotype turned up a few times. The V gene is TRBV7-2, the J gene TRBJ1-2; D might be TRBD1 (6 bases). Deletions cut 1 base from V and 8 bases from J, with 23 bases between. From germline, CDR1 is SGHTA and CDR2 FQGNSA. This CDR3 region has 17 residues. The CDR3: CASSLGYRVGLLGGYTF. DNA of the CDR3: TGTGCCAGCAGCTTAGGGTACAGGGTGGGACTTTTGGGCGGCTACACCTTC.

The sample holds a few counts of this clonotype. V gene TRBV9 combines with J gene TRBJ1-1; possible D gene TRBD1, 6 bases. V was cut by 6 bases and J by 3 bases, with 15 bases left in between. The CDR3 covers 14 residues. Per germline, CDR1 SGDLS and CDR2 YYNGEE. CDR3 in amino acids: CASTWGLIHTEAFF. The CDR3 DNA reads TGTGCCAGCACTTGGGGGCTCATCCACACTGAAGCTTTCTTT.

About this clonotype: Only one base separates this from a far larger clonotype, so it likely reflects a read error. V and J are TRBV6-1 and TRBJ2-5; D perhaps matches TRBD1 (5 bases). Germline CDR1 reads MNHNS; CDR2 reads SASEGT. CDR3 size: 15 residues. V was cut by 1 base and J by 11 bases, with 20 bases left in between. The CDR3 region is CASSEDQGSYNEQYF. CDR3 coding DNA: TGTGCCAGCAGTGAAGATCAGGGCTCCTACAATGAGCAGTACTTC.

For this clonotype: The likely explanation is a read error, given a far larger clone one base away. The chain employs TRBV2 and TRBJ2-1, with D possibly matching TRBD2 (5 bases). CDR3 length equals 14 residues. V dropped 2 bases and J dropped 13 bases, with 18 bases sitting between them. In germline, CDR1 is SNHLY, CDR2 FYNNEI. The CDR3 coding sequence is TGTGCCAGCAGTGAAACCCCATACGGGGAGACCCAGTTCTTC. This encodes CASSETPYGETQFF. Combining the CDR3 with reference TRBV2 and TRBJ2-1 gives the whole variable domain EPEVTQTPSHQVTQMGQEVILRCVPISNHLYFYWYRQILGQKVEFLVSFYNNEISEKSEIFDDQFSVERPDGSNFTLKIRSTKLEDSAMYFCASSETPYGETQFFGPGTRLTVL.

V gene TRBV20-1 combines with J gene TRBJ2-7; TRBD2 aligns across 9 bases. This CDR3 comprises 16 residues. CDR1 is DFQATT and CDR2 is SNEGSKA in the germline V gene (reference sequence). V shed 6 bases, J shed 3 bases, and the junction held 15 bases outside the gene matches. The CDR3 sequence is CSAHNPASGDLYEQYF. The CDR3 region has the DNA TGCAGTGCCCACAATCCGGCTAGCGGGGACCTCTACGAGCAGTACTTC.

This clonotype was observed many times. V usage is TRBV7-9 and J usage is TRBJ2-1; 10 bases are shared with TRBD2. This CDR3 is 16 amino acids long. V shed 0 bases and J 5 bases; nucleotides not matched to a gene: 4. Germline CDR1 SEHNR, CDR2 FQNEAQ (reference sequence). CDR3 sequence: CASSLAGTSADNEQFF. The CDR3 nucleotides are TGTGCCAGCAGCTTAGCCGGGACTAGCGCTGACAATGAGCAGTTCTTC.

The chain combines TRBV20-1 with TRBJ1-5, with 7 bases fitting TRBD1. Trimming removed 4 bases from V and 3 bases from J; junction bases left unmatched: 15. The V gene's germline CDR1 is DFQATT and CDR2 SNEGSKA (reference sequence). The CDR3 extends over 17 amino acids. CDR3 amino acids: CSAIIRGWGQSNQPQHF. The CDR3 nucleotides are TGCAGTGCTATAATTAGGGGCTGGGGACAGTCCAATCAGCCCCAGCATTTT.

Only one count was recorded for this clonotype. This chain uses TRBV7-6 with TRBJ1-6; perhaps TRBD1 as D (5 bases). The CDR3 covers 18 residues. Germline CDR1 SGHVS, CDR2 FNYEAQ. Trimming took off 1 base at V and 1 base at J, with 14 bases between the two ends. The CDR3 reads CASSLEAPTASYNSPLHF. DNA for the CDR3: TGTGCCAGCAGCTTAGAGGCTCCGACAGCATCCTATAATTCACCCCTCCACTTT.

The chain joins TRBV6-1 to TRBJ1-5; no clear D gene. Germline CDR1 reads MNHNS; CDR2 reads SASEGT. This CDR3 is built from 14 residues. V was trimmed by 6 bases and J by 1 base, leaving 10 bases between them. CDR3: CASRKVGSNQPQHF. CDR3 DNA: TGTGCCAGCAGGAAAGTAGGAAGCAATCAGCCCCAGCATTTT.

Only a few counts were recorded for this clonotype. This chain connects TRBV9 to TRBJ2-2, with D tentatively TRBD2 (6 bases). V lost 0 bases to trimming and J lost 5 bases, with 11 bases between them. Looked up from germline, CDR1 is SGDLS and CDR2 is YYNGEE. The CDR3 extends over 15 amino acids. As DNA, the CDR3 is TGTGCCAGCAGCGTAGGTGGACTACAGACCGGGGAGCTGTTTTTT. Translating it yields CASSVGGLQTGELFF.

A few counts support this clonotype. CDR3 sequence: CASSSDSGANYGYTF. The CDR3 bases are TGTGCCAGCAGCTCCGACAGCGGGGCTAACTATGGCTACACCTTC. The chain joins TRBV11-3 to TRBJ1-2; D perhaps matches TRBD1 (5 bases). Trimming removed 4 bases from V and 0 bases from J, with 12 bases in between. Germline V gene lookup returns CDR1 SGHNT and CDR2 YENEEA. CDR3 length: 15 residues.

This clonotype has only a few counts. The V gene is TRBV4-2, the J gene TRBJ2-5, with 10 bases fitting TRBD2. CDR3 length: 17 residues. Per germline, CDR1 LGHNA and CDR2 YNFKEQ. The V gene end was trimmed by 0 bases and the J gene end by 5 bases; junction bases not matched to a gene: 9. The CDR3 is CASSQDGASGSTETQYF. The CDR3, as DNA: TGTGCCAGCAGCCAAGATGGGGCTAGCGGGAGTACGGAGACCCAGTACTTC.

Concerning this clonotype: A much more abundant neighbour one base away suggests this may be a read error. V is TRBV30 and J is TRBJ2-5; a possible D gene is TRBD2 (6 bases). Matching the DNA end better, TRBJ2-7 makes the J call doubtful. Germline V gene lookup returns CDR1 GTSNPN and CDR2 SVGIG (reference sequence). This CDR3 is 12 amino acids long. The CDR3 loop is CAEGRRAYEQYF. The CDR3 nucleotides are TGTGCCGAGGGGAGGCGCGCCTACGAGCAGTACTTC.

J is TRBJ2-1 and V is TRBV19; D remains unclear. The length of the CDR3 is 15 residues. Germline-derived CDR1 and CDR2 are LNHDA and SQIVND (reference sequence). V shed 5 bases and J shed 2 bases, with 13 bases lying between them. CDR3 coding DNA: TGTGCCAGTAGTTTCATAGCCACCACCTACAATGAGCAGTTCTTC. This gives the protein CASSFIATTYNEQFF.

The chain couples TRBV6-1 to TRBJ2-5; D may be TRBD1 (5 bases). There are 14 residues in the CDR3. The germline V gene has CDR1 MNHNS and CDR2 SASEGT. The V and J ends lost 1 base and 4 bases respectively, with 10 bases between them. The CDR3 DNA sequence: TGTGCCAGCAGTGAAGGACAGTTTGTAGAGACCCAGTACTTC. Its protein is CASSEGQFVETQYF.